The 18 T cell receptor beta chains below all came from one sample that was sequenced in a study of CD8 T cells in ankylosing spondylitis. TCRdb re-called the 5' RACE reads through MiXCR, storing one row per CDR3 protein. The data show 200,000 to 250,000 distinct CDR3 sequences, 25% to 30% seen once. The sample comprised blood, either unsorted or a sorted T cell fraction (not recorded which). All receptors derive from a male donor with ankylosing spondylitis or in good health (not recorded which).

The J gene is TRBJ2-5, the V gene TRBV12-3 or TRBV12-4; D is unresolved. V was trimmed by 4 bases and J by 2 bases, leaving 8 bases between them. The CDR3 totals 13 residues. The CDR3: CASSSYEQETQYF. The CDR3 nucleotides read TGTGCCAGCAGTTCATACGAACAAGAGACCCAGTACTTC.

The gene calls are TRBV5-1 and TRBJ2-3, with 9 bases aligning to TRBD2. This CDR3 contains 17 residues. The germline gives CDR1 SGHRS, CDR2 YFSETQ. J was trimmed by 3 bases and V by 3 bases; bases with no gene match: 11. CDR3 bases: TGCGCCAGCAGCTGGAGATATAGGCGGGAGGGGACAGATACGCAGTATTTT. This sequence encodes CASSWRYRREGTDTQYF.

The rearrangement joins TRBV29-1 to TRBJ2-2; D ambiguous. V was clipped by 7 bases and J by 0 bases, with 15 bases between them. The CDR3 loop spans 15 amino acids. Germline assignment: CDR1 SQVTM and CDR2 ANQGSEA. CDR3 residues: CSAAGYRANTGELFF. DNA for the CDR3: TGCAGCGCTGCCGGTTACCGGGCGAACACCGGGGAGCTGTTTTTT.

V gene TRBV7-9 combines with J gene TRBJ2-7; unclear D gene. The CDR3 consists of 12 residues. The V end was cut by 1 base, the J end by 3 bases, with 4 bases between. The germline CDR1 and CDR2 sequences are SEHNR and FQNEAQ (reference sequence). The CDR3 reads CASSLDIYEQYF. CDR3 coding DNA: TGTGCCAGCAGCTTAGACATCTACGAGCAGTACTTC.

This clonotype was observed at least ten times. The chain carries TRBV12-3 or TRBV12-4 and TRBJ1-5; a weak D match, TRBD1 (5 bases). Trimming stripped 7 bases from V and 2 bases from J, with 9 bases between. This CDR3 contains 13 residues. The CDR3: CASNAQGNQPQHF. CDR3 nucleotides: TGTGCCAGCAATGCACAGGGCAATCAGCCCCAGCATTTT.

About this clonotype: A much larger clone differs from this one at a single base, so this may be a read error. The rearrangement uses TRBV5-6 and TRBJ2-7; D ambiguous. CDR1 is SGHDT, CDR2 YYEEEE, per germline. V was trimmed by 4 bases and J by 7 bases, leaving 21 bases between them. The CDR3 loop spans 15 amino acids. The CDR3: CASSRTPLKTEEQYF. In nucleotides, the CDR3 is TGTGCCAGCAGCCGAACCCCCCTCAAGACTGAGGAGCAGTACTTC.

This clonotype occurred many times. The gene calls are TRBV10-2 and TRBJ1-1; D is ambiguous. This CDR3 is built from 14 residues. The germline CDR1 and CDR2 sequences are WSHSY and SAAADI. V dropped 3 bases and J dropped 2 bases, with 10 bases sitting between them. The CDR3 coding sequence is TGCGCCAGCAGTGAACTCCGGGCCAACACTGAAGCTTTCTTT. This codes for CASSELRANTEAFF.

The table lists this clonotype with many counts. This chain connects TRBV7-9 to TRBJ2-5, with a tentative D call TRBD1 (6 bases). Germline V gene lookup returns CDR1 SEHNR and CDR2 FQNEAQ (reference sequence). CDR3 length equals 14 residues. Trimming took off 4 bases at V and 0 bases at J, with 9 bases between the two ends. The CDR3 loop is CASSSYRDQETQYF. The CDR3 DNA reads as TGTGCCAGCAGCTCATACAGGGACCAAGAGACCCAGTACTTC.

This clonotype was detected ten times or more. The chain uses TRBV25-1 and TRBJ2-5; D gene ambiguous. The CDR3 consists of 13 residues. Per germline, CDR1 MGHDK and CDR2 SYGVNS. Deletions cut 5 bases from V and 5 bases from J, with 12 bases between. The CDR3 sequence is CASSRRTGETQYF. The CDR3 DNA follows: TGTGCCAGCAGTCGAAGGACCGGTGAGACCCAGTACTTC.

This clonotype was observed at least ten times. This chain links TRBV20-1 with TRBJ1-4; 7 positions agree with TRBD1. Germline V gene lookup returns CDR1 DFQATT and CDR2 SNEGSKA (reference sequence). V shed 7 bases and J 8 bases; nucleotides not matched to a gene: 16. This CDR3 comprises 15 residues. The DNA for the CDR3 is TGCAGTGTCAGAGGGGCGGGACAGTTGGGAGAAAAACTGTTTTTT. Protein: CSVRGAGQLGEKLFF.

The sample holds many counts of this clonotype. The chain carries TRBV20-1 and TRBJ2-1, with 13 bases matching TRBD2. J lost 7 bases, V lost 6 bases, and 6 bases had no gene match. The CDR3 contains 14 residues. CDR1 and CDR2 (germline): DFQATT, SNEGSKA (reference sequence). The CDR3 coding sequence is TGCAGTGCCAGAAAGACTAGCGGGAGGAATGAGCAGTTCTTC. Translating it yields CSARKTSGRNEQFF.

This clonotype has just a few counts. V is TRBV20-1 and J is TRBJ2-3; 7 positions agree with TRBD1. The trim removed 3 bases at V and 4 bases at J, leaving 10 bases unmatched. CDR3 length: 15 amino acids. Germline-derived CDR1 and CDR2 are DFQATT and SNEGSKA (reference sequence). The chain's CDR3 is CSARILDRVADTQYF. The CDR3 bases are TGCAGTGCTAGGATTCTCGACAGGGTCGCAGATACGCAGTATTTT.

Many counts were recorded for this clonotype. V and J are TRBV2 and TRBJ2-3, with D perhaps matching TRBD2 (5 bases). Trimming stripped 3 bases from V and 11 bases from J, with 12 bases between. The CDR3 contains 12 residues. From germline, CDR1 is SNHLY and CDR2 FYNNEI. The CDR3 DNA sequence: TGTGCCAGCAGTGACATTGCGGACTGGCAGTATTTT. Translation: CASSDIADWQYF. The full variable domain, its missing parts supplied by reference TRBV2 and TRBJ2-3, is EPEVTQTPSHQVTQMGQEVILRCVPISNHLYFYWYRQILGQKVEFLVSFYNNEISEKSEIFDDQFSVERPDGSNFTLKIRSTKLEDSAMYFCASSDIADWQYFGPGTRLTVL.

This clonotype was seen only a few times. This chain uses TRBV20-1 with TRBJ2-1, with 7 bases fitting TRBD1. The CDR3 is made up of 12 amino acids. V gave up 7 bases and J gave up 8 bases; unmatched junction bases: 8. Germline CDR1 DFQATT, CDR2 SNEGSKA (reference sequence). The chain's CDR3 is CSGNRGAHEQFF. In DNA form, the CDR3 reads TGCAGTGGGAACAGGGGCGCCCATGAGCAGTTCTTC.

The chain has TRBV29-1 and TRBJ2-1; 12 bases match TRBD2. Germline CDR1 reads SQVTM; CDR2 reads ANQGSEA. Germline trimming cut 6 bases from V and 2 bases from J; bases unmatched to any gene: 8. The CDR3 runs 16 residues. In nucleotides, the CDR3 is TGCAGCGTCGAGCGGGGACTAGCGGGTCCCTACAATGAGCAGTTCTTC. Protein: CSVERGLAGPYNEQFF.

There are many counts of this clonotype. The chain links TRBV20-1 to TRBJ2-7, with no clear D. Per germline, CDR1 DFQATT and CDR2 SNEGSKA (reference sequence). The V and J ends lost 6 bases and 1 base respectively, with 10 bases between them. The CDR3 runs 12 residues. CDR3 bases: TGCAGTGCCGGCGCGGATTCCTACGAGCAGTACTTC. As protein: CSAGADSYEQYF.

V and J are TRBV29-1 and TRBJ2-4; 12 nucleotides agree with TRBD2. V gave up 1 base and J gave up 0 bases; unmatched junction bases: 13. Per the germline V gene, CDR1 is SQVTM and CDR2 is ANQGSEA. This CDR3 has 20 residues. CDR3 DNA sequence: TGCAGCGTTGAAGTCCGGCTAGCGGGAGGGCGGGGAGGAGCCAAAAACATTCAGTACTTC. This translates into CSVEVRLAGGRGGAKNIQYF.

This clonotype turned up a few times. The chain uses TRBV6-1 and TRBJ1-2, with TRBD1 matching over 10 bases. V shed 6 bases, J shed 3 bases, and the junction held 4 bases outside the gene matches. The CDR3 runs 14 residues. Germline V CDR1 and CDR2: MNHNS, SASEGT. The CDR3 region is CASRRQGADYGYTF. The CDR3 DNA reads TGTGCCAGCAGGAGACAGGGGGCGGACTATGGCTACACCTTC.